This T cell receptor beta chain emerged from a study of glioma-infiltrating T cells. V shed 0 bases and J shed 5 bases, with 12 bases lying between them. CDR1 and CDR2 (germline): SGHRS, YFSETQ. The CDR3 has 15 residues. Using RNA template, CDR3s of TCR alpha and beta were amplified with iRepertoire arm-PCR. TCRdb reanalysed the multiplex PCR reads using MiXCR and keeps one entry per CDR3 protein. This table holds 300,000 to 450,000 distinct CDR3 sequences, roughly two fifths found once. V is TRBV5-1 and J is TRBJ2-1; D remains unclear. This sequence was found in a human donor with low-grade glioma or glioblastoma, undergoing nonglioma brain surgery, or in good health (not recorded which). The sample taken for sequencing was glioma tissue, nonneoplastic brain tissue, or PBMCs (not recorded which). The CDR3 reads CASSLDPAINNEQFF. Written as DNA, the CDR3 is TGCGCCAGCAGCTTGGATCCAGCGATAAACAATGAGCAGTTCTTC.